This T cell receptor (beta chain) was sequenced for a study of identical twins. Study findings and constraints: Conclusions rested on cross-sectional statistics rather than following the same donors. Zero-insertion analyses might be partly confounded by invariant T cells like MAIT and iNKT. Abundant cord blood beta clonotypes carried fewer insertions; memory repertoires showed none. Weaker excess sharing between twins was seen in beta out-of-frame sequences.

Germline CDR1 and CDR2: SGHRS and YFSETQ. Trimming stripped 0 bases from V and 0 bases from J, with 12 bases between. CDR3 length: 16 amino acids. Using its own MiXCR run on the 5' RACE reads, TCRdb lists one record per CDR3 protein. The sample has hundreds of thousands of distinct CDR3 sequences, more than 12% seen once. This clonotype was picked up a small number of times. No antigen is known for it. Specimen: memory (CD45RO+) T cells sorted from blood. The rearrangement uses TRBV5-1 and TRBJ1-1; D ambiguous. This TCR came from a woman aged 18-29 years in good health. The CDR3: CASSLASTGMNTEAFF. The CDR3 coding sequence is TGCGCCAGCAGCTTGGCCTCGACCGGAATGAACACTGAAGCTTTCTTT.